This is a list of T cell receptor beta chains from one sample in a study of tumor-infiltrating lymphocytes in primary liver carcinoma. TCRdb analysed the multiplex PCR reads with MiXCR anew, one entry per CDR3 protein. Of hundreds of thousands of distinct CDR3 sequences detected, about three fifths appear once; the ten largest clones hold approximately 15%. Sequenced sample: peripheral blood. Receptors were obtained from a woman aged 25 to 39 with primary liver carcinoma and hepatitis B virus infection. Both conserved end residues are part of each CDR3. D genes are given only for firm matches. Clone size is shown for a subset of rows, as once, few, many or a class of expanded clone.

>TRBD2|TRBV6-2/TRBV6-3|TRBJ2-3|21|many
TGTGCCAGCAGTCCATTGGGGACCGGCGGGAGGACGTCTTCCTTCACAGATACGCAGTATTTT
CASSPLGTGGRTSSFTDTQYF
>.|TRBV6-2/TRBV6-3|TRBJ1-2|13|many
TGTGCCAGCAGTTCTCGACAGGACTATGGCTACACCTTC
CASSSRQDYGYTF
>.|TRBV6-2/TRBV6-3|TRBJ2-3|16|few
TGTGCCAGCAGTTACTGGGAAGTGAGTGGCACAGATACGCAGTATTTT
CASSYWEVSGTDTQYF
>.|TRBV5-5|TRBJ2-7|14|many
TGTGCCAGCAGCCCCGGGACAAACGCCTACGAGCAGTACTTC
CASSPGTNAYEQYF
>TRBD1|TRBV20-1|TRBJ2-1|18|once
TGCAGTGCTATGGGACAGGGGGCGACCCACCTTCCGCAAAATGAGCAGTTCTTC
CSAMGQGATHLPQNEQFF
>.|TRBV5-4|TRBJ2-6|15|.
TGTGCCAGCATCAACCCCATCTCTGGGGCCAACGTCCTGACTTTC
CASINPISGANVLTF
>.|TRBV11-2|TRBJ2-4|16|.
TGTGCCAGCAGCTTCCAATCCCGATCGGCCAAAAACATTCAGTACTTC
CASSFQSRSAKNIQYF
>.|TRBV29-1|TRBJ2-7|15|many
TGCAGCGTTATGGCTGGGGAGACCGGCCCCTACGAGCAGTACTTC
CSVMAGETGPYEQYF
>.|TRBV12-3/TRBV12-4|TRBJ2-7|13|.
TGTGCCAGGAATTTAAGTGGGGGCTACGAGCAGTACTTC
CARNLSGGYEQYF
>.|TRBV7-9|TRBJ2-7|12|.
TGTGCCAGCAGCTTAGGGGCGGCCGAGCAGTACTTC
CASSLGAAEQYF
>TRBD1|TRBV6-2/TRBV6-3|TRBJ2-2|14|few
TGTGCCAGCAGTCTGACAGGGCTCCCCGGGGAGCTGTTTTTT
CASSLTGLPGELFF
>TRBD1|TRBV11-2|TRBJ1-1|15|.
TGTGCTAGCAGCCAAATATGGGGACAGAACACTGAAGTTTTCTTT
CASSQIWGQNTEVFF
>TRBD2|TRBV10-2|TRBJ2-1|12|few
TGCGCCAGCCAGCGGGATTACAATGAGCAGTTCTTC
CASQRDYNEQFF
>TRBD2|TRBV12-3/TRBV12-4|TRBJ2-5|14|many
TGTGCCAGCAGTTATAGCGGGGGACAAGAGACCCAGTACTTC
CASSYSGGQETQYF
>TRBD1|TRBV4-1|TRBJ2-1|16|few
TGCGCCAGCAGCCAGACCGGGACAGATTCATACAATGAGCAGTTCTTC
CASSQTGTDSYNEQFF
>.|TRBV6-5|TRBJ1-1|14|.
TGTGCCAGCAGTGGAGGGTATATGAACACTGAAGTTTTCTTT
CASSGGYMNTEVFF
>.|TRBV10-2|TRBJ2-7|12|.
TGCGTCAGCAGCCCCCTCTCGAGGGAGCAGTACTTC
CVSSPLSREQYF
>.|TRBV21-1|TRBJ1-5|17|.
TGTGCCAGCAGCATTCATGGGGGGGTAACCAGAAATCAGCCCCAGCATTTT
CASSIHGGVTRNQPQHF
>TRBD1|TRBV11-2|TRBJ2-5|14|.
TGTGCCATCAGCACGACAGGGAACCAAGAGACCCAGTATTTC
CAISTTGNQETQYF
>TRBD2|TRBV5-1|TRBJ2-1|19|.
TGCGCCAGCAGCTTGGTCGAACTACTAGTTAGCGGGTATACAAGTGAGCAGTTCTTC
CASSLVELLVSGYTSEQFF
>.|TRBV14|TRBJ2-1|14|.
TGTGCCAGCAGCCAAGATCCCCGGTACAATGAGCAGTTCTTC
CASSQDPRYNEQFF
>.|TRBV7-8|TRBJ2-3|17|.
TGTGCCAGCAGCTTGCCCTGGGACACGGGGGCGACAGATACGCAGTATTTT
CASSLPWDTGATDTQYF
>.|TRBV11-2|TRBJ2-1|17|.
TGTACCAGCAACTCCCCCGGGGGAAGGGCGGCCCACAATGAGCAGTTCTTC
CTSNSPGGRAAHNEQFF
>TRBD1|TRBV11-3|TRBJ1-5|15|once
TGTGCCAGCAGCTTTGGGACAGGGAACATTCAGCCCCAGCATTTT
CASSFGTGNIQPQHF
>.|TRBV6-5|TRBJ2-7|15|many
TGTGCCAGCAGTTACTCGCGCTACCAAGACTACGAGCAGTACTTC
CASSYSRYQDYEQYF
>TRBD2|TRBV6-6|TRBJ2-1|15|once
TGTGCCAGCAGTTACGCGGCAGCGGGAGGTAATGAGCAGTTCTTC
CASSYAAAGGNEQFF
>.|TRBV4-3|TRBJ1-2|15|few
TGCGCCAGCAGCCAAACCCAAACAGGCAAACATGGCTACACCTTC
CASSQTQTGKHGYTF
>.|TRBV7-9|TRBJ2-7|12|.
TGTGCCAACAGCACGGGACATCTCGAGCAGTACTTC
CANSTGHLEQYF
>.|TRBV28|TRBJ2-7|15|.
TGTGCCAGCAGTCGAGAGGTCAGGGGAGACTACGAGCAGTACTTC
CASSREVRGDYEQYF
>TRBD1|TRBV12-3/TRBV12-4|TRBJ2-1|13|.
TGTGCCACCAGGGGGTGGGGGAACAATGAGCAGTTCTTC
CATRGWGNNEQFF
>.|TRBV10-2|TRBJ2-7|12|few
TGCGCCAGCGGGGATAAACAGGAGCCGCAGTACTTC
CASGDKQEPQYF
>TRBD1|TRBV28|TRBJ1-5|14|.
TGTGCCAGCATCGGGGGGGACAGGTATCAGCCCCAGCATTTT
CASIGGDRYQPQHF
>.|TRBV14|TRBJ2-2|13|.
TGTGCCAGCAGCCCCTTCGGTTTCGGGGAGCTGTTTTTT
CASSPFGFGELFF
>TRBD2|TRBV7-8|TRBJ2-1|14|.
TGTGCCAGCAGCTTAAGCGGGAGAAGAAATGAGCAGTTCTTC
CASSLSGRRNEQFF
>.|TRBV21-1|TRBJ2-1|18|.
TGTGCCAGCAGCAAACGTGATCCCGGGACCCCGACATACAATGAGCAGTTCTTC
CASSKRDPGTPTYNEQFF
>.|TRBV11-2|TRBJ2-2|15|.
TGTGCCAGCAGCTTAACTGGCACAGACACCGGGGAGCTGTTTTTT
CASSLTGTDTGELFF
>.|TRBV11-3|TRBJ2-1|15|many
TGTGCCAGCAACTCCGGGCTGTCGTCCTACAATGAGCAGTTCTTC
CASNSGLSSYNEQFF
>.|TRBV12-3/TRBV12-4|TRBJ2-2|15|.
TGTGCCAGCAGTTTGCGAGCGGGCATTACCGGGGAGCCGTTTTTT
CASSLRAGITGEPFF
>TRBD1|TRBV6-5|TRBJ1-1|15|few
TGTGCCAGCAGTTACTCTGGCAGGGGGTACACTGAAGCTTTCTTT
CASSYSGRGYTEAFF
>TRBD1|TRBV4-3|TRBJ2-1|17|.
TGCGCCAGCAGTCAAGGAAACCGGGACAGGGGTCTGAGTGAGCAGTTCTTC
CASSQGNRDRGLSEQFF
>.|TRBV6-5|TRBJ1-5|14|.
TGTGCCTGCAGCCTTGGACATGGGGGATGGCCCCAGCATTTT
CACSLGHGGWPQHF
>.|TRBV13|TRBJ2-3|15|few
TGTGCCAGCAGCCCCACAGGGTCGGACACAGATACGCAGTATTTT
CASSPTGSDTDTQYF
>TRBD2|TRBV6-2/TRBV6-3|TRBJ2-7|14|many
TGTGCCAGCAGGGAGACCGGGAGGAGAGGGGAGCAGTACTTC
CASRETGRRGEQYF
>.|TRBV6-5|TRBJ1-3|15|.
TGTGCCAGCAGTCTAGAGAGGGCAGGCCGAAACACCATATATTTT
CASSLERAGRNTIYF
>.|TRBV10-3|TRBJ2-1|14|few
TGTGCCATCAGTGATGGGATTCAGGGGAATGAGCAGTTCTTC
CAISDGIQGNEQFF
>.|TRBV7-9|TRBJ1-1|17|.
TGTGCCAGCAGCTTAGTTGGAGGAGATATCTTGAACACTGAAGCTTTCTTT
CASSLVGGDILNTEAFF
>.|TRBV5-6|TRBJ2-2|13|.
TGTGCCAGTAGCGTCACTATTACCAGGGAGCTGTTTTTT
CASSVTITRELFF
>.|TRBV6-6|TRBJ2-1|12|.
TGTACCAGCAGTGGAAGCTGGGAAGATCAGTTCTTC
CTSSGSWEDQFF
>.|TRBV4-2|TRBJ2-2|16|.
TGTGTCAGCAGCCAAGAGGGGACCAAGAACATCGGGGAGCTGTTTTTT
CVSSQEGTKNIGELFF
>TRBD1|TRBV4-3|TRBJ2-1|15|many
TGCGCCAGCAGCTGGAGACAGGGATCATACAATGAGCAGTTCTTC
CASSWRQGSYNEQFF
>TRBD2|TRBV6-1|TRBJ2-2|18|.
TGTGCCAGCAGTGAGCTACTAGCGGGAGGGGCGAACACCGGGGAGCTGTTTTTT
CASSELLAGGANTGELFF
>.|TRBV19|TRBJ1-2|12|.
TGTGCCAGTAGTATGGAGCCCAGGGGCTACACTTTC
CASSMEPRGYTF
>TRBD2|TRBV4-1|TRBJ2-1|15|many
TGCGCCAGCAGCCCGGGACTAGCGGAAGGTGGTGAGCAGTTCTTC
CASSPGLAEGGEQFF
>TRBD1|TRBV10-2|TRBJ2-5|14|few
TGCGCCAGCAGAGTAGGACAGGGGGAAGAGACCCAGTACTTC
CASRVGQGEETQYF
>.|TRBV5-1|TRBJ2-7|14|.
TGCGCCAGCAGCCTTAGCGTGAGGGCCTACGAGCAGTACTTC
CASSLSVRAYEQYF